A selection of T cell receptor beta chains follows, all from one sample in a study of TIL therapy for anti-PD-1-resistant metastatic lung cancer. Generated by immunoSEQ multiplex PCR, the TCRdb table keeps only in-frame clones and is missing some. The table shows tens of thousands of clones, with about 80% occurring only once. The specimen was blood, collected at baseline. Source of these receptors: a man aged 70 or older with non-small cell lung cancer. Both conserved end residues are trimmed from each CDR3. A D gene is named only where the DNA matches it firmly. Size is omitted from some rows. Given values are once, few, many or a class for expanded clones.

v_gene,d_gene,abundance,CDR3aa
TRBV9,TRBD2,NA,ASSAEELAGVRGSYNEQF
TRBV28,NA,NA,ASSVIRGSGNTIY
TRBV9,NA,NA,ASSTRDGQYGYT
TRBV10-1,NA,NA,ASSDHNYGYT
TRBV5-1,NA,NA,ASSYGLSGANVLT
TRBV7-2,NA,NA,ASSPNRVDQETQY
TRBV6-1,NA,NA,ASSDSDQMGTQY
TRBV19,TRBD1,NA,ASRGDRAYEQY
TRBV6-6,TRBD2,once,ASRGLAGNTGELF
TRBV19,NA,NA,ASSPGYNTDTQY
TRBV27,TRBD1,NA,ASSPAGTDGSYEQY
TRBV9,TRBD1,once,ASSAGTGTYEQY
TRBV9,TRBD1,NA,ASSVAGGGYEQY
TRBV19,TRBD1,NA,ASTSAGGAGRNTEAF
TRBV9,TRBD1,NA,ASSGQGSSSGNTIY
TRBV18,TRBD1,few,ASSTGQGSHEQY
TRBV7-2,NA,NA,ASSLDSTEAF
TRBV29-1,NA,NA,SVEQGGVNTEAF
TRBV6-5,NA,NA,ASSYGGSSSDEQY
TRBV6-5,TRBD1,NA,ASSYGQGAGTGELF
TRBV5-1,TRBD2,NA,ASSLIAGGWETQY
TRBV11-2,NA,NA,ASSRPGGGGYEQY
TRBV6-5,NA,NA,ASNLVQQY
TRBV7-8,TRBD2,NA,ASSQDAGGDYEQY
TRBV25-1,TRBD2,few,ASSARTSGFNEQF
TRBV7-3,TRBD2,few,ASSLVGSGRARETQY
TRBV19,TRBD1,NA,ATRDRGNEKLF
TRBV29-1,NA,NA,SVFRDTDTQY
TRBV19,TRBD1,NA,ASSIRGQGAAEQF
TRBV27,NA,few,ASRSYSGLQYEQY
TRBV9,NA,NA,ASSVGPEPYEQY
TRBV27,TRBD1,NA,ASSRQGSTGELF
TRBV9,TRBD1,NA,ASSEGQGGTDTQY
TRBV18,TRBD1,NA,ASSLYRDRGYEQY
TRBV27,NA,few,ASSLELGYGYT
TRBV5-1,NA,NA,ASSLAGSTNEKLF
TRBV11-2,NA,once,ASSSGVKETQY
TRBV9,NA,NA,ASSLTQSDTQY